This entry lists 25 T cell receptor beta chains sequenced from one sample in a study of shared clonotypes between healthy human individuals. TCRdb keeps only in-frame clones here, not all; method: immunoSEQ multiplex PCR. This table holds about 2 million clones, about 95% found once. Naive CD8 cells were CD45RO-negative, positively selected for CCR7, excluding terminally differentiated effector memory CD45RA+ cells. The sample was naive CD8+ T cells sorted from blood. Receptor source: a man between 18 and 35 years old in good health.

The J gene is TRBJ1-1, the V gene TRBV5-1; D uncertain. CDR3 length: 15 residues. Germline values: CDR1 SGHRS, CDR2 YFSETQ. The V gene lost 0 bases and the J gene lost 0 bases, with 9 bases spanning the gap. The CDR3, as DNA: TGCGCCAGCAGCTTGGGTGACGGTATGAACACTGAAGCTTTCTTT. Encoded protein: CASSLGDGMNTEAFF.

J is TRBJ2-5 and V is TRBV5-6; the D gene is possibly TRBD1 (6 bases). This CDR3 comprises 14 residues. Germline V lookup: CDR1 SGHDT, CDR2 YYEEEE. V lost 4 bases, J lost 1 base, and 11 bases lay in between. The CDR3 DNA sequence: TGTGCCAGCAGCCACCTGGGGGCCCAAGAGACCCAGTACTTC. Translated: CASSHLGAQETQYF.

The rearrangement links TRBV5-4 to TRBJ2-7; D is uncertain. This CDR3 is 16 amino acids long. CDR1 and CDR2 from the germline V gene are SGHNT and YYREEE (reference sequence). Trimming pared 0 bases from V and 2 bases from J, leaving 15 bases between. The chain's CDR3 is CASSLETAGRTYEQYF. CDR3 nucleotides: TGTGCCAGCAGCTTGGAAACGGCCGGACGGACCTACGAGCAGTACTTC.

The chain has TRBV7-9 and TRBJ2-1, with 9 bases aligning to TRBD2. CDR1 and CDR2 (germline): SEHNR, FQNEAQ (reference sequence). The length of the CDR3 is 16 residues. V lost 5 bases to trimming and J lost 3 bases; unmatched junction nucleotides: 8. CDR3 DNA: TGTGCCAGCAGCACGCCGGGCGGGAGGGACTACAATGAGCAGTTCTTC. The encoded protein is CASSTPGGRDYNEQFF.

With respect to this clone: Other nucleotide sequences in the sample specify the same CDR3. The chain links TRBV7-2 to TRBJ2-7; D ambiguous. Trimming removed 2 bases from V and 0 bases from J, with 5 bases in between. The CDR3 loop spans 13 amino acids. The germline V gene encodes CDR1 SGHTA and CDR2 FQGNSA. The chain's CDR3 is CASSLRVSYEQYF. CDR3 coding DNA: TGTGCCAGCAGCTTACGGGTCTCCTACGAGCAGTACTTC.

This rearrangement joins TRBV5-4 to TRBJ2-7, with 8 bases aligning to TRBD2. The CDR3 contains 16 residues. With V trimmed by 2 bases and J by 5 bases, 12 bases remained unmatched. The V gene's germline CDR1 is SGHNT and CDR2 YYREEE (reference sequence). CDR3 nucleotide sequence: TGTGCCAGCAGCTTTATTGGGACTAGTGCGATCGACGAGCAGTACTTC. Protein: CASSFIGTSAIDEQYF.

V usage is TRBV5-1 and J usage is TRBJ2-2; 8 bases map to TRBD1. Germline V gene data show CDR1 as SGHRS and CDR2 as YFSETQ. The CDR3 runs 18 residues. With V trimmed by 4 bases and J by 3 bases, 14 bases remained unmatched. The CDR3 bases are TGCGCCAGCAGCCTAGATATTAGACAGGGGCACGACACCGGGGAGCTGTTTTTT. It specifies CASSLDIRQGHDTGELFF. The variable domain in full, with the rest retrieved from reference TRBV5-1 and TRBJ2-2, is KAGVTQTPRYLIKTRGQQVTLSCSPISGHRSVSWYQQTPGQGLQFLFEYFSETQRNKGNFPGRFSGRQFSNSRSEMNVSTLELGDSALYLCASSLDIRQGHDTGELFFGEGSRLTVL.

The chain is built from TRBV5-6 and TRBJ1-1; 8 bases line up with TRBD1. CDR3 length equals 15 residues. V gave up 4 bases and J gave up 5 bases; unmatched junction bases: 10. The germline gives CDR1 SGHDT, CDR2 YYEEEE. The CDR3 DNA follows: TGTGCCAGCAGCCGATACGGACAGGGCGGTACTGAAGCTTTCTTT. This sequence encodes CASSRYGQGGTEAFF.

The J gene is TRBJ1-2, the V gene TRBV19, with a possible D match to TRBD1 (5 bases). Trimming left V 5 bases short and J 5 bases short, with 15 bases between. CDR3 length: 14 residues. Germline assignment: CDR1 LNHDA and CDR2 SQIVND (reference sequence). The CDR3 spells CASSGRASGYGYTF. The CDR3 DNA reads TGTGCCAGTAGTGGCAGGGCCTCGGGGTATGGCTACACCTTC.

This clone was detected once. The chain is built from TRBV27 and TRBJ1-6; perhaps TRBD1 as D (6 bases). CDR1 and CDR2 (germline): MNHEY, SMNVEV (reference sequence). There are 17 residues in the CDR3. With 2 bases removed from V and 1 base from J, the gap between germline ends came to 12 bases. CDR3 bases: TGTGCCAGCAGTTTACAACAGGGAGAATCCTATAATTCACCCCTCCACTTT. This sequence encodes CASSLQQGESYNSPLHF.

This chain connects TRBV4-3 to TRBJ1-5; unclear D gene. Trimming removed 0 bases from V and 4 bases from J, with 13 bases in between. Germline CDR1 is LGHNA and CDR2 is YSLEER. The CDR3 is made up of 16 amino acids. The CDR3 DNA reads as TGCGCCAGCAGCCAAGAGCGAACAGCTCGAAATCAGCCCCAGCATTTT. This translates into CASSQERTARNQPQHF.

Here the CDR3 reads CASSWDRDENNEQFF. The CDR3 bases are TGTGCCAGCAGCTGGGACAGGGATGAAAACAATGAGCAGTTCTTC. J is TRBJ2-1 and V is TRBV5-6; 9 positions match TRBD1. CDR1 SGHDT and CDR2 YYEEEE come from the germline V gene. Trimming removed 3 bases from V and 5 bases from J; junction bases left unmatched: 6. This CDR3 contains 15 residues.

The gene calls are TRBV2 and TRBJ1-2; no definite D call. The germline V and J ends were trimmed by 2 bases and 7 bases, with 11 bases remaining between them. The CDR3 is made up of 13 amino acids. Looked up from germline, CDR1 is SNHLY and CDR2 is FYNNEI. As DNA, the CDR3 is TGTGCCAGCAGTGAAAACAGTCTGCCTGGCTACACCTTC. It translates to CASSENSLPGYTF.

The chain employs TRBV25-1 and TRBJ1-2; 12 bases agree with TRBD1. The CDR3 length is 14 residues. Unmatched junction bases numbered 3, after V lost 4 bases and J lost 6 bases. CDR1 is MGHDK, CDR2 SYGVNS, per germline. CDR3 protein: CASSVGQGANGYTF. CDR3 bases: TGTGCCAGCAGTGTGGGACAGGGGGCGAATGGCTACACCTTC.

The rearrangement uses TRBV19 and TRBJ1-2; perhaps TRBD1 as D (6 bases). V lost 6 bases to trimming and J lost 2 bases, with 16 bases between them. The CDR3 sequence is 15 residues long. Germline-derived CDR1 and CDR2 are LNHDA and SQIVND (reference sequence). CDR3 sequence reads: CASRPPTGFNYGYTF. The CDR3 coding sequence is TGTGCCAGTAGACCACCAACAGGGTTCAACTATGGCTACACCTTC.

Comments on this clone: The identical CDR3 is also encoded by other nucleotide sequences in the sample. The rearrangement uses TRBV5-6 and TRBJ2-5; 10 bases agree with TRBD2. Germline V gene lookup returns CDR1 SGHDT and CDR2 YYEEEE. J lost 4 bases, V lost 0 bases, and 3 bases had no gene match. The CDR3 has 15 residues. The CDR3 DNA reads as TGTGCCAGCAGCTTGGCTAGCGGGAGTCTAGAGACCCAGTACTTC. Residues: CASSLASGSLETQYF.

The chain combines TRBV5-1 with TRBJ2-5; 10 bases match TRBD1. Losses at the gene ends were 2 bases for V and 4 bases for J; bases not matched to a gene: 23. This CDR3 contains 21 residues. From germline, CDR1 is SGHRS and CDR2 YFSETQ. The CDR3 bases are TGCGCCAGCAGCTTAACCGGACAGGGGGTTGATTTATTAGCGGGCGGAGAGACCCAGTACTTC. Translated: CASSLTGQGVDLLAGGETQYF.

In the case of this clone: Different DNA sequences within this sample yield the same CDR3. J is TRBJ2-3 and V is TRBV9; no firm D call. Trimming left V 2 bases short and J 6 bases short, with 4 bases between. CDR3 length: 11 amino acids. Germline values: CDR1 SGDLS, CDR2 YYNGEE. The CDR3 bases are TGTGCCAGCAGCGTCGCTGATACGCAGTATTTT. Encoded protein: CASSVADTQYF.

The chain is built from TRBV5-8 and TRBJ2-7; possibly TRBD1 for D (5 bases). Germline loops: CDR1 SGHTS, CDR2 YDEGEE. Trimming removed 2 bases at V and 3 bases at J, with 9 bases between. The CDR3 runs to 13 residues. CDR3 bases: TGTGCCAGCAGCTTTGACAGAGACTACGAGCAGTACTTC. Protein: CASSFDRDYEQYF. Complete variable domain (other parts from reference TRBV5-8 and TRBJ2-7): EAGVTQSPTHLIKTRGQQATLRCSPISGHTSVYWYQQALGLGLQFLLWYDEGEERNRGNFPPRFSGRQFPNYSSELNVNALELEDSALYLCASSFDRDYEQYFGPGTRLTVT.

The V and J genes are TRBV7-9 and TRBJ2-7; 8 bases agree with TRBD2. The length of the CDR3 is 15 residues. Germline V gene lookup returns CDR1 SEHNR and CDR2 FQNEAQ (reference sequence). With 5 bases clipped from V and 3 bases from J, the junction kept 9 bases outside the gene matches. CDR3 nucleotides: TGTGCCAGCAGCCGCTCCGGGACTAGTAGCTACGAGCAGTACTTC. This encodes CASSRSGTSSYEQYF.

The chain uses TRBV2 and TRBJ1-5, with 7 nucleotides matching TRBD1. The CDR3 loop spans 14 amino acids. Germline V CDR1 and CDR2: SNHLY, FYNNEI. V lost 4 bases and J lost 5; bases outside the gene matches: 5. The CDR3, as DNA: TGTGCCAGCAGTGGTGGACAGGACCATCAGCCCCAGCATTTT. Translating gives CASSGGQDHQPQHF.

The chain uses TRBV13 and TRBJ2-1; no clear D gene. CDR3 length equals 15 residues. V was cut by 5 bases and J by 4 bases, with 15 bases left in between. Germline V gene sequence: CDR1 PRHDT, CDR2 FYEKMQ (reference sequence). For the CDR3, the DNA is TGTGCCAGCAGCCTTGCCGACTCTTCTTACAATGAGCAGTTCTTC. Its translation: CASSLADSSYNEQFF.

The rearrangement uses TRBV10-2 and TRBJ2-7; 8 bases agree with TRBD2. The CDR3 covers 15 residues. V lost 5 bases, J lost 3 bases, and 9 bases stayed unmatched. CDR1 is WSHSY and CDR2 is SAAADI in the germline V gene. In DNA form, the CDR3 reads TGCGCCAGCAGTCCCCGGGAGGGTATTCACTACGAGCAGTACTTC. Translating gives CASSPREGIHYEQYF.

The chain couples TRBV6-1 to TRBJ2-7; TRBD1 aligns across 8 bases. The germline CDR1 and CDR2 sequences are MNHNS and SASEGT. V dropped 7 bases and J dropped 7; count of bases not matched to a gene: 9. The length of the CDR3 is 13 residues. The chain's CDR3 is CASTLGQVYEQYF. CDR3 in DNA: TGTGCCAGCACCCTGGGACAGGTTTATGAGCAGTACTTC.

V usage is TRBV7-9 and J usage is TRBJ2-3; D is ambiguous. The CDR3 length is 14 residues. CDR1 is SEHNR, CDR2 FQNEAQ, per germline (reference sequence). V was shortened by 5 bases and J by 1 base, with 10 bases between the two germline ends. The CDR3 spells CASSVPLGTDTQYF. CDR3 nucleotide sequence: TGTGCCAGCAGCGTACCTTTAGGCACAGATACGCAGTATTTT.